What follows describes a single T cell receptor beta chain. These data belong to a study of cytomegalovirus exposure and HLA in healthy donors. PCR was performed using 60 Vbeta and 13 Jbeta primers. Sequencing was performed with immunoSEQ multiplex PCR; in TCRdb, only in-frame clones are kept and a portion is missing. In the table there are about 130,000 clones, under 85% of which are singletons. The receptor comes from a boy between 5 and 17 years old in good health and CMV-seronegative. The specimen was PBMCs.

CDR3 sequence (DNA): TGTGCCAGCAACACGAACTCTGGGGCCAACGTCCTGACTTTC. The encoded protein is CASNTNSGANVLTF. The rearrangement joins TRBV6-5 to TRBJ2-6, with D uncertain. This CDR3 spans 14 amino acids. CDR1 and CDR2 from the germline V gene are MNHEY and SVGAGI. V was pared by 7 bases and J by 0 bases, with 7 bases between.